This section outlines one T cell receptor beta chain sequence together with its context. The antigen remains undetermined. The source of the sample is a study of human CD8 memory T cell subsets. Investigators built TCR beta libraries using UMI-labeled 5' RACE. TCRdb re-called the 5' RACE reads; one entry per CDR3 protein, DNA not given. Its table records about 7,900 distinct CDR3 sequences. General study results and limits: The study found similarly high diversity in stem-like memory and precursor exhausted T cells, unlike effector memory cells.

The CDR3 has 15 residues. CDR1 is SEHNR, CDR2 FQNEAQ, per germline (reference sequence). Sequenced sample: CD8+ T cells from PBMCs. The TCR was taken from a human donor in good health. This rearrangement joins TRBV7-9 to TRBJ1-1. CDR3 amino acids: CASSHIDRGNTEAFF.